The clone carrying this T cell receptor (beta chain) ranks as medium-sized. The sample's time point: after trial treatment. Specified treatment: LDRT plus nivolumab, ipilimumab, low-dose cyclophosphamide and aspirin (RACIN trial). The data belong to a study of low-dose radiotherapy and immunotherapy resistance in tumors. Study-level information: Participants in Cohort 2 were given 1 Gy per fraction every two weeks, for 13 Gy over 26 weeks. Intravenous nivolumab 240 mg every two weeks plus ipilimumab 1 mg/kg every six weeks was given to patients. Once cycle 1 day 1 began, patients took oral aspirin 300 mg daily for four cycles. TRAV- and TRBV-specific primers were used for first-strand cDNA, which covered alpha and beta chains.

Germline CDR1 and CDR2: MDHEN and SYDVKM. The trim removed 6 bases at V and 6 bases at J, leaving 3 bases unmatched. The CDR3 length is 13 residues. With a V-primer adapter and a constant-region primer, TCRs were amplified for about 19 PCR cycles. In TCRdb, the reads were re-called with MiXCR into one record per CDR3 protein. The data hold approximately 52,000 distinct CDR3 sequences, with roughly 31% observed a single time. The chain links TRBV28 to TRBJ1-5, with 9 positions matching TRBD1. The TCR was taken from a male donor with rectosigmoid adenocarcinoma. The sample here was PBMCs, taken after low-dose radiotherapy plus immunotherapy. The CDR3 DNA is TGTGCCAGCAGGGGACAGGGAGGTCAGCCCCAGCATTTT. Amino acids: CASRGQGGQPQHF.